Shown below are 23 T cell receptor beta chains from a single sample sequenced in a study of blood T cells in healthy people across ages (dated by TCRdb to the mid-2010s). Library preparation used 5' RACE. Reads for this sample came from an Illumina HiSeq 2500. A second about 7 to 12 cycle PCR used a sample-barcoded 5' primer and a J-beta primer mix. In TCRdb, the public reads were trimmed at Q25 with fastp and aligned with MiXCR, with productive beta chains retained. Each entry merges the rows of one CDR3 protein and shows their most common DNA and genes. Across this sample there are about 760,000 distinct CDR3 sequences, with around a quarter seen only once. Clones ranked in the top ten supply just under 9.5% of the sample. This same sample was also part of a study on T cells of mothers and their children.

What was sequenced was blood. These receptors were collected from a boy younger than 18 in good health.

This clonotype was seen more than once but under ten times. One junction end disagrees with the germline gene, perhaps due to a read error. In nucleotides, the CDR3 is TGTGCCAGCAGCCCAGGGACAGGGGCCATGCGGTCACCACTCCACTTT. Protein sequence: CASSPGTGAMRSPLHF. The chain links TRBV7-6 to TRBJ1-6; 10 bases line up with TRBD1. This CDR3 is built from 16 residues. Germline-derived CDR1 and CDR2 are SGHVS and FNYEAQ. Using reference TRBV7-6 and TRBJ1-6 for the parts outside the CDR3, the full variable domain is GAGVSQSPRYKVTKRGQDVALRCDPISGHVSLYWYRQALGQGPEFLTYFNYEAQQDKSGLPNDRFSAERPEGSISTLTIQRTEQRDSAMYRCASSPGTGAMRSPLHFGNGTRLTVT.

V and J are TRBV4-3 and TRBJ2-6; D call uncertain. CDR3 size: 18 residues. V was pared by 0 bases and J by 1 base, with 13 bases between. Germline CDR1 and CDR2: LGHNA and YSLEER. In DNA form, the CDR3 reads TGCGCCAGCAGCCAAGATCTGGGCCCGAGATCTGGGGCCAACGTCCTGACTTTC. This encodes CASSQDLGPRSGANVLTF.

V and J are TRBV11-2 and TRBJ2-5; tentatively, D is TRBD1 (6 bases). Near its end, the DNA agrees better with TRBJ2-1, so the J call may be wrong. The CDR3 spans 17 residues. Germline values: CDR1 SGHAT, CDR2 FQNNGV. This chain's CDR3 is CASSSSYGTPEYNEQFF. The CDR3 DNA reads TGTGCCAGCAGCTCGTCTTACGGGACACCCGAATACAATGAGCAGTTCTTC.

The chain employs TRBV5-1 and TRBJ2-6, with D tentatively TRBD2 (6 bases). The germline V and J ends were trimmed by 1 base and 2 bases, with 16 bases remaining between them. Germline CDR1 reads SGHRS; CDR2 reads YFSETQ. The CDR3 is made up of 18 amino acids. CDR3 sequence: CASSLSGFGGTGANVLTF. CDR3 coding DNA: TGCGCCAGCAGCTTGTCAGGATTCGGGGGAACTGGGGCCAACGTCCTGACTTTC.

CDR3 in DNA: TGTGCCAGCAGTTCCCCGGGTCTTACCTACAATGAGCAGTTCTTC. Translating it yields CASSSPGLTYNEQFF. The V gene is TRBV6-5, the J gene TRBJ2-1; D not resolved. Germline assignment: CDR1 MNHEY and CDR2 SVGAGI. The CDR3 contains 15 residues. The V end lost 4 bases, the J end lost 2 bases, and 12 bases lay between the germline ends.

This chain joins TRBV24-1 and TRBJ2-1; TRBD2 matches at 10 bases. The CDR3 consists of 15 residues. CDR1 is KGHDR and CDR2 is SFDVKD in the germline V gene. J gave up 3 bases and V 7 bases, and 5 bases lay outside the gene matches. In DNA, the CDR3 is TGTGCCACCAGCGCCAGACTAGCGGGCTACAATGAGCAGTTCTTC. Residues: CATSARLAGYNEQFF.

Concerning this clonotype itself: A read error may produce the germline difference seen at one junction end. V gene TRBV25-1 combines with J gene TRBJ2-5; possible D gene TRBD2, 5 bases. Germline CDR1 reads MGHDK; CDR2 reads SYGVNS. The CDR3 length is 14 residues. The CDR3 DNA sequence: TGTGCCAGCAGTGAATGGGGAGAACAAGGGACCCAGTACTTC. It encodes CASSEWGEQGTQYF.

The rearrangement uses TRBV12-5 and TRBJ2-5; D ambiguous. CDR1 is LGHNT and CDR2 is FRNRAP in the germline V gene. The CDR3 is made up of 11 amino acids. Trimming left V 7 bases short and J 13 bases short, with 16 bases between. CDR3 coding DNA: TGTGCTAGTGCCAATCCTTACGAGCGGTACTTC. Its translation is CASANPYERYF.

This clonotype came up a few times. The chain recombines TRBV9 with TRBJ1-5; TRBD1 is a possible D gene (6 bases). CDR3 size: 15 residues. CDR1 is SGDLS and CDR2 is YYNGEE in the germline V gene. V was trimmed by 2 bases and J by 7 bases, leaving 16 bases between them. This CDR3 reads CASSVLDEGGQPQHF. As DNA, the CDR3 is TGTGCCAGCAGCGTGCTAGACGAGGGGGGACAGCCCCAGCATTTT.

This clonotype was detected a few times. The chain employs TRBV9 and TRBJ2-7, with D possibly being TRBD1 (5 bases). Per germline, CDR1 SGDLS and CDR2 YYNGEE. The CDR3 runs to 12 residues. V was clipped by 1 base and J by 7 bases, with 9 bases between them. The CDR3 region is CASSVLGREQYF. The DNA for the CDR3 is TGTGCCAGCAGCGTACTGGGGCGAGAGCAGTACTTC.

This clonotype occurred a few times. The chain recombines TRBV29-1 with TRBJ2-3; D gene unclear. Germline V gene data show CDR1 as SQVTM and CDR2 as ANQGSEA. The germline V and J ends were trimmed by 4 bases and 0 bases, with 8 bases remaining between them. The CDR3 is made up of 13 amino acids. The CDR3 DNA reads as TGCAGCGTTGGGGCGAGTAGCACAGATACGCAGTATTTT. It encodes CSVGASSTDTQYF.

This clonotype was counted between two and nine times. The CDR3, as DNA: TGTGCCACCAGCAGACTATACAATGAGCAGTTCTTC. Protein product: CATSRLYNEQFF. The chain employs TRBV15 and TRBJ2-1; D uncertain. Germline values: CDR1 LNHNV, CDR2 YYDKDF (reference sequence). This CDR3 is 12 amino acids long. Trimming removed 2 bases at V and 4 bases at J, with 3 bases between.

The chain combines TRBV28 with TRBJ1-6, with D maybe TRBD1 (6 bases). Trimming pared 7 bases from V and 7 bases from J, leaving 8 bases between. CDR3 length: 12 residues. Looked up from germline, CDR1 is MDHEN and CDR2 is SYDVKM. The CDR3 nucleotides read TGTGCCAGCACTCAGGGGAATTCACCCCTCCACTTT. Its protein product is CASTQGNSPLHF.

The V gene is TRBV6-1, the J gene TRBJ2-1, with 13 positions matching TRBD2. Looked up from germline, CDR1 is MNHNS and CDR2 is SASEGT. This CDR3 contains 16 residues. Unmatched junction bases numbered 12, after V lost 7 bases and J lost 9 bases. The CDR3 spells CASTKMRTSGSSEQFF. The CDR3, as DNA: TGTGCCAGCACAAAAATGAGGACTAGCGGGAGCTCTGAGCAGTTCTTC.

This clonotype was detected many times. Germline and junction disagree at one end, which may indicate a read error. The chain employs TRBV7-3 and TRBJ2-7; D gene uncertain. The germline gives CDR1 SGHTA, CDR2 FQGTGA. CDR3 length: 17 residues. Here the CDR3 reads CASSSMVLRLLSSEQYF. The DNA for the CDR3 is TGTGCCAGTAGCTCCATGGTCCTGAGGCTCCTAAGCTCCGAGCAGTACTTC.

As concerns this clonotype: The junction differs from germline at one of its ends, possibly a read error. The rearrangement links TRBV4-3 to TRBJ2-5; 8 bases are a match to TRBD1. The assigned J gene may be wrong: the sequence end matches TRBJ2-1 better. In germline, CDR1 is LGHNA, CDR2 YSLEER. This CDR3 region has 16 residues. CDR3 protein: CASSQGEGTGYDEQFF. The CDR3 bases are TGCGCCAGCAGCCAAGGAGAGGGGACAGGCTACGATGAGCAGTTCTTC.

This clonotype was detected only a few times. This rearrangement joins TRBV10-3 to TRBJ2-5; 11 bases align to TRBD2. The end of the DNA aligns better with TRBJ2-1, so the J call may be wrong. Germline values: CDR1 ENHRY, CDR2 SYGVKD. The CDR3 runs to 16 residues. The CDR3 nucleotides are TGTGCCATCAAGACTGCGACTAGCGGGACCGCGAGTGAGCAGTTCTTC. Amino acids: CAIKTATSGTASEQFF.

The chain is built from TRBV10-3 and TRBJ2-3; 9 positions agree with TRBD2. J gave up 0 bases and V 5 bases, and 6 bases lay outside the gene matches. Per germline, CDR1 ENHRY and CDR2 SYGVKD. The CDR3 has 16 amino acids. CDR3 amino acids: CAISTGTSRSTDTQYF. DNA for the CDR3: TGTGCCATCAGTACCGGGACTAGCAGAAGCACAGATACGCAGTATTTT.

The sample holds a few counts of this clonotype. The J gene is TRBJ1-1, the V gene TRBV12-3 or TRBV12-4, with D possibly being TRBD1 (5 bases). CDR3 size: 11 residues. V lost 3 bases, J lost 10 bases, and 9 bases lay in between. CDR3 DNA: TGTGCCAGCAGTTTGGGGACGGTAGCTTTCTTT. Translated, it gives CASSLGTVAFF.

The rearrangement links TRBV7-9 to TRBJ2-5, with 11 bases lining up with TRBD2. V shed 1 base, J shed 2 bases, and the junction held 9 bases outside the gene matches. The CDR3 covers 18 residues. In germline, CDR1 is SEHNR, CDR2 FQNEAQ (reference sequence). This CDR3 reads CASSLGLAGGQLQETQYF. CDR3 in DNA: TGTGCCAGCAGCTTAGGCCTAGCGGGGGGTCAACTTCAAGAGACCCAGTACTTC.

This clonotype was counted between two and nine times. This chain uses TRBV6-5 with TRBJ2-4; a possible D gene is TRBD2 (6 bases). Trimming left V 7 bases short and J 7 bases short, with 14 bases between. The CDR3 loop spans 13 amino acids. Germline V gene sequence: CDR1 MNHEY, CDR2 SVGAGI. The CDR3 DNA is TGTGCCAGCACCGAGACTAGACTCAACATTCAGTACTTC. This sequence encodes CASTETRLNIQYF.

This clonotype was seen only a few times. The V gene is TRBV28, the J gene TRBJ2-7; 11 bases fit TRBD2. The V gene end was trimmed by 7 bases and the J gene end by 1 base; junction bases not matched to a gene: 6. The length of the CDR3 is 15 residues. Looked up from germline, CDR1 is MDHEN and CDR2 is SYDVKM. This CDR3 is CASTSGTSGSYEQYF. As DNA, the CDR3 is TGTGCCAGCACCTCCGGGACTAGCGGATCCTACGAGCAGTACTTC. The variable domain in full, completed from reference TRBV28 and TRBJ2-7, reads DVKVTQSSRYLVKRTGEKVFLECVQDMDHENMFWYRQDPGLGLRLIYFSYDVKMKEKGDIPEGYSVSREKKERFSLILESASTNQTSMYLCASTSGTSGSYEQYFGPGTRLTVT.

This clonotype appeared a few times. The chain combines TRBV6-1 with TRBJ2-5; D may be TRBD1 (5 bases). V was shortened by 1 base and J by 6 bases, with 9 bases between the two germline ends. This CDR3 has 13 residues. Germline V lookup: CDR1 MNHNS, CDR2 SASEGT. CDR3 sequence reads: CASSEGAGKTQYF. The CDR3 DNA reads TGTGCCAGCAGTGAAGGGGCAGGGAAGACCCAGTACTTC.